This T cell receptor beta chain was captured by sequencing in a study of technical replicates of blood from a handful of donors. The CDR3 spans 19 residues. Germline-derived CDR1 and CDR2 are MNHNS and SASEGT. J was trimmed by 2 bases and V by 2 bases; bases with no gene match: 9. Sequencing was performed with immunoSEQ multiplex PCR; in TCRdb, only in-frame clones are kept and a portion is missing. The sample lists approximately 100,000 clones, more than 90% occurring once. This chain joins TRBV6-1 and TRBJ2-3; TRBD2 matches at 14 bases. This receptor was obtained from a human donor in good health. Material: T cells isolated from PBMCs. The CDR3 reads CASSEHGTSGSGSTDTQYF. In DNA form, the CDR3 reads TGTGCCAGCAGTGAACATGGGACTAGCGGGAGCGGGTCCACAGATACGCAGTATTTT.